This TCR beta chain was identified in a study of CDR3 diversity in severe acne. A single record per CDR3 protein comes from TCRdb applying MiXCR to the PCR reads. The data contain more than 70,000 distinct CDR3 sequences, less than 65% of them singletons. CDR3 size: 15 residues. Germline trimming cut 6 bases from V and 3 bases from J; bases unmatched to any gene: 5. Per germline, CDR1 MDHEN and CDR2 SYDVKM. This chain connects TRBV28 to TRBJ2-1; 10 bases match TRBD2. The sequenced sample was blood. This receptor was obtained from a male donor with severe acne vulgaris. This chain's CDR3 is CASRTSGRVYNEQFF. CDR3 coding DNA: TGTGCCAGCAGGACGAGCGGGAGGGTCTACAATGAGCAGTTCTTC.